The 8 T cell receptor beta chains in this list originate from one sample, sequenced in a study of T cell responses to AZD1222 COVID-19 vaccine. The repertoire was sequenced with immunoSEQ multiplex PCR; TCRdb's copy has only in-frame clones and lacks some. The profile shows 100,000 or so clones, 70% to 90% of them singletons. The sequencing used peripheral blood, collected on day 0 of AZD1222 vaccination. The receptors shown here come from an adult in good health.

V usage is TRBV27 and J usage is TRBJ1-5; D gene ambiguous. Per germline, CDR1 MNHEY and CDR2 SMNVEV (reference sequence). CDR3 length: 14 amino acids. Between the trimmed V and J ends, which lost 0 bases and 3 bases, there was a span of 6 bases. CDR3 DNA sequence: TGTGCCAGCAGTTTATCTGAGCACAATCAGCCCCAGCATTTT. Translation gives CASSLSEHNQPQHF.

This clone was seen just once. The chain couples TRBV5-4 to TRBJ2-2, with D hard to call. This CDR3 is 13 amino acids long. Looked up from germline, CDR1 is SGHNT and CDR2 is YYREEE (reference sequence). Trimming shortened V by 4 bases and J by 1 base, and 5 bases separated the two germline ends. Here the CDR3 reads CASSIKNTGELFF. In DNA form, the CDR3 reads TGTGCCAGCAGCATCAAGAACACCGGGGAGCTGTTTTTT.

This sequence joins TRBV7-9 and TRBJ2-5; D is perhaps TRBD1 (5 bases). Trimming left V 3 bases short and J 5 bases short, with 10 bases between. The length of the CDR3 is 13 residues. CDR1 SEHNR and CDR2 FQNEAQ come from the germline V gene (reference sequence). In DNA, the CDR3 is TGTGCCAGCAGCTTGGTAGGGGCCGAGACCCAGTACTTC. This encodes CASSLVGAETQYF.

The chain carries TRBV19 and TRBJ2-7; D ambiguous. This CDR3 has 14 residues. Germline V gene lookup returns CDR1 LNHDA and CDR2 SQIVND (reference sequence). V was cut by 6 bases and J by 5 bases, with 17 bases left in between. CDR3 in DNA: TGTGCCAGTAGCCGCCCGAGATACCCCCACGAGCAGTACTTC. It encodes CASSRPRYPHEQYF. The whole variable domain, remainder taken from reference TRBV19 and TRBJ2-7, is DGGITQSPKYLFRKEGQNVTLSCEQNLNHDAMYWYRQDPGQGLRLIYYSQIVNDFQKGDIAEGYSVSREKKESFPLTVTSAQKNPTAFYLCASSRPRYPHEQYFGPGTRLTVT.

The CDR3: CASSPDRVSPLHF. The CDR3 DNA reads TGTGCCAGCAGCCCGGACAGGGTTTCACCCCTCCACTTT. The genes are TRBV3-1 (or the pseudogene TRBV3-2) and TRBJ1-6; 8 nucleotides agree with TRBD1. V lost 4 bases to trimming and J lost 9 bases; unmatched junction nucleotides: 2. The germline CDR1 and CDR2 sequences are LGHDT and YNNKEL (reference sequence). This CDR3 spans 13 amino acids.

The CDR3 loop is CASSATSGRVAQYF. The CDR3 DNA is TGTGCCAGTAGTGCCACTAGCGGGCGAGTGGCCCAGTACTTC. The V gene is TRBV19, the J gene TRBJ2-5; 9 bases fit TRBD2. This CDR3 spans 14 amino acids. V was clipped by 5 bases and J by 9 bases; unmatched bases: 10. Per germline, CDR1 LNHDA and CDR2 SQIVND (reference sequence).

The chain uses TRBV6-5 and TRBJ1-1; D remains unclear. CDR1 and CDR2 (germline): MNHEY, SVGAGI. V gave up 6 bases and J gave up 11 bases, with 10 bases separating them. CDR3 length equals 10 residues. The CDR3 here is CASRFTRAFF. The CDR3 nucleotides are TGTGCCAGCAGGTTTACCCGGGCTTTCTTT.

V and J are TRBV5-1 and TRBJ2-7, with D possibly being TRBD1 or TRBD2 (6 bases each). CDR3 length: 16 residues. V lost 0 bases, J lost 0 bases, and 13 bases lay in between. In germline, CDR1 is SGHRS, CDR2 YFSETQ. For the CDR3, the DNA is TGCGCCAGCAGCTTGGCCGCGGGACACGACTCCTACGAGCAGTACTTC. It yields the protein CASSLAAGHDSYEQYF.